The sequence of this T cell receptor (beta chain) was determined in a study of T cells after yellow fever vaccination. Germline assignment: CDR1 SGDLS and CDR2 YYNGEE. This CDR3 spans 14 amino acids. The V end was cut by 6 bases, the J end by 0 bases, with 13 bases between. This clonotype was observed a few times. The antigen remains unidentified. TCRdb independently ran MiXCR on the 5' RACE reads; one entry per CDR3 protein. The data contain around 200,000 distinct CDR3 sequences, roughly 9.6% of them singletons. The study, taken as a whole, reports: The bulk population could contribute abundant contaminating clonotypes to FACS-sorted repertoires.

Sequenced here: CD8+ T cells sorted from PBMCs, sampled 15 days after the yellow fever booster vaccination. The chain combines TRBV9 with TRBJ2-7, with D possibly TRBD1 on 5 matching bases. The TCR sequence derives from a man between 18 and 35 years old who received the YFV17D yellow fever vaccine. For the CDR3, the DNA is TGTGCCAGCACCAAATCCGACAGCTCCTACGAGCAGTACTTC. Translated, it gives CASTKSDSSYEQYF. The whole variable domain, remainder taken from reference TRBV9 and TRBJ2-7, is DSGVTQTPKHLITATGQRVTLRCSPRSGDLSVYWYQQSLDQGLQFLIQYYNGEERAKGNILERFSAQQFPDLHSELNLSSLELGDSALYFCASTKSDSSYEQYFGPGTRLTVT.